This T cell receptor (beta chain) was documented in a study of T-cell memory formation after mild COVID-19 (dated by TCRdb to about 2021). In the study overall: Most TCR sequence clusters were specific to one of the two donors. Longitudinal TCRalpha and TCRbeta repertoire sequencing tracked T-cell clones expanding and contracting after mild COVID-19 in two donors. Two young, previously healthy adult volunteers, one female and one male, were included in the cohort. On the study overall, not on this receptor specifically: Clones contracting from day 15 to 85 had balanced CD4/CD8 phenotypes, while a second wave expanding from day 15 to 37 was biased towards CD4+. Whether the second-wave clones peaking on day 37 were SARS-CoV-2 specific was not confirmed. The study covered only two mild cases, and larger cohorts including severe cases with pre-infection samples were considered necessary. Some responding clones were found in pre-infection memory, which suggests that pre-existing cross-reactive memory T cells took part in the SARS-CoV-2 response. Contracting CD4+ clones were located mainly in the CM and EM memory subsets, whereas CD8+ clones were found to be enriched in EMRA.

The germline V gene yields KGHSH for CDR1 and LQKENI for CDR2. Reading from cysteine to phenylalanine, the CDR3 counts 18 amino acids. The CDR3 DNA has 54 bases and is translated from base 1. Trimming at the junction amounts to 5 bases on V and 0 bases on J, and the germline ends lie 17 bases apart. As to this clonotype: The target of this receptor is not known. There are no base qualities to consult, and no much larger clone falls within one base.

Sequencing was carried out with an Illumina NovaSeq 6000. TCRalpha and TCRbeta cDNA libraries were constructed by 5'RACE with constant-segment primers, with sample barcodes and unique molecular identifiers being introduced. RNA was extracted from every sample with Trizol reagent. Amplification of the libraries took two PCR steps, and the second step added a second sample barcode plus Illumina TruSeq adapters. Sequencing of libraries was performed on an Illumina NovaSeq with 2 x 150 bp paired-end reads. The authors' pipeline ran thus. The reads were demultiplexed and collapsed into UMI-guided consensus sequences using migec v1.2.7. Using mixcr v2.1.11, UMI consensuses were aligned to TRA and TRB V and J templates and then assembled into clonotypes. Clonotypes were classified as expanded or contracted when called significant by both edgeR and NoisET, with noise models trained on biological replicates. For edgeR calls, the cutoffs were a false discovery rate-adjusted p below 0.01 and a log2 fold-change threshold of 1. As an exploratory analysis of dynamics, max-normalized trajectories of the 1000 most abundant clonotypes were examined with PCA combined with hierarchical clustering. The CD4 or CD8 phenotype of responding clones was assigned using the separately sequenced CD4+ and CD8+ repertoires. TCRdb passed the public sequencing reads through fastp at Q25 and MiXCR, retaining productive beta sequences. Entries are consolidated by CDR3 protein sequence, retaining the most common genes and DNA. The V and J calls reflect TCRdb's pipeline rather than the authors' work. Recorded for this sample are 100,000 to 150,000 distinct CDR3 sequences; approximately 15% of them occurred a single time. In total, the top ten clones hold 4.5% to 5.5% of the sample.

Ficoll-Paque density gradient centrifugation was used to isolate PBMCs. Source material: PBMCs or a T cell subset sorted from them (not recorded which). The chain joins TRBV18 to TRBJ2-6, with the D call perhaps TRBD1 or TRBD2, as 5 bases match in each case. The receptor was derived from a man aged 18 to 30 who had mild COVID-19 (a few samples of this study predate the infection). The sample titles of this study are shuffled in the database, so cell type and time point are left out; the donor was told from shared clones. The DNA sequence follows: TGTGCCAGCTCAGCCATAGCGCCAGGGAACTCTGGGGCCAACGTCCTGACTTTC. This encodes CASSAIAPGNSGANVLTF.